Listed below are T cell receptor beta chains from one sample, sequenced in a study of CD8 T cells in Susac syndrome. TCRdb passed the immunoSEQ multiplex PCR reads through MiXCR, listing each CDR3 protein once. The sample records roughly 180,000 distinct CDR3 sequences, approximately 93% being singletons. Sequencing was carried out using CD4+ T cells from PBMCs. Receptor source: a human donor with multiple sclerosis. Each CDR3 is given with its conserved first and last residue. A D gene is named only where the DNA matches it firmly. Not all rows give a size; the values are once, few, many and, for expanded clones, a class.

v_call	d_call	clone_size	j_call	cdr3_nt	cdr3_aa
TRBV5-1	.	.	TRBJ1-1	TGCGCCAGCAGCTTGTTTGGGTCAGGGCCTGAAGCTTTCTTT	CASSLFGSGPEAFF
TRBV12-3/TRBV12-4	.	.	TRBJ2-7	TGTGCCAGCAGTTTTTTTCCCTACGAGCAGTACTTC	CASSFFPYEQYF
TRBV9	.	.	TRBJ2-5	TGTGCCAGCAGCGGCGTCCAATTGATGGAGACCCAGTACTTC	CASSGVQLMETQYF
TRBV28	TRBD2	.	TRBJ2-3	TGTGCCAGCAGTAGGACTAGCGGGATAACCACAGATACGCAGTATTTT	CASSRTSGITTDTQYF
TRBV27	.	.	TRBJ2-3	TGTGCCAGCAGAACCCGGACTATAAGGTCAGATACGCAGTATTTT	CASRTRTIRSDTQYF
TRBV10-3	.	.	TRBJ1-2	TGTGCCATCAGTGATGGACAGTCCTATGGCTACACCTTC	CAISDGQSYGYTF
TRBV6-2/TRBV6-3	.	.	TRBJ2-2	TGTGCCAGCAGTTATGACACCGGGGAGCTGTTTTTT	CASSYDTGELFF
TRBV18	.	.	TRBJ2-7	TGTGCCAGCTCACCACCGGGCAGCCTCAACGAGCAGTACTTC	CASSPPGSLNEQYF
TRBV12-3/TRBV12-4	.	.	TRBJ1-5	TGTGCCAGCAGAAAGGGACCCCAGAGCAATCAGCCCCAGCATTTT	CASRKGPQSNQPQHF
TRBV3-1	.	.	TRBJ2-7	TGTGCCAGCAGCAAAGCTCATGGATCGGTCTACGAGCAGTACTTC	CASSKAHGSVYEQYF
TRBV2	TRBD2	.	TRBJ2-3	TGTGCCAGCGCAAGCGGGGGAACAGATACGCAGTATTTT	CASASGGTDTQYF
TRBV18	.	once	TRBJ1-5	TGTGCCAGCTCGCCTCCCGGGACACGGGAGGGGCAGCCCCAGCATTTT	CASSPPGTREGQPQHF
TRBV7-6	TRBD2	once	TRBJ2-1	TGTGCCAGCAGCTCTAGGTCTAGCGGGAGGAGCTCCTACAATGAGCAGTTCTTC	CASSSRSSGRSSYNEQFF
TRBV6-5	TRBD1	once	TRBJ2-1	TGTGCCAGCAGTTACGGACAGGGATTCTACAATGAGCAGTTCTTC	CASSYGQGFYNEQFF
TRBV15	.	.	TRBJ2-7	TGTGCCACCAGCAGAGTCGGTGGGTCCTACGAGCAGTACTTC	CATSRVGGSYEQYF
TRBV4-2	.	.	TRBJ2-1	TGTGCCAGCAGCCACTCCCGGATTTACAATGAGCAGTTCTTC	CASSHSRIYNEQFF
TRBV28	.	.	TRBJ1-1	TGTGCCAGCAGTTTAGAAGGCAGCCTGAACACTGAAGCTTTCTTT	CASSLEGSLNTEAFF
TRBV6-1	.	.	TRBJ1-2	TGTGCCAGCAGAACCGGGCGACGATATGGCTACACCTTC	CASRTGRRYGYTF
TRBV20-1	.	.	TRBJ2-3	TGCAGTGCTAGAGATGAAAAGTCAGCAGATACGCAGTATTTT	CSARDEKSADTQYF
TRBV4-1	TRBD1	.	TRBJ2-7	TGCGCCAGCAGCCCGTCCGGGACAGGGTTTTATGAGCAGTACTTC	CASSPSGTGFYEQYF
TRBV20-1	TRBD2	.	TRBJ2-5	TGCAGTGCAAGGGGACTAGCGGGAGTGGAGGAGACCCAGTACTTC	CSARGLAGVEETQYF
TRBV5-1	.	.	TRBJ2-7	TGCGCCAGCAGCTTGGTCCCGGGGTACTACGAGCAGTACTTC	CASSLVPGYYEQYF
TRBV5-1	TRBD2	.	TRBJ2-1	TGCGCCAGCAGCTTGGCGCTAGCGGGGGGCAATGAGCAGTTCTTC	CASSLALAGGNEQFF
TRBV30	.	once	TRBJ2-3	TGTGCCTGGCAGCGGAGCCGGAATACGCAGTATTTT	CAWQRSRNTQYF